This T cell receptor beta chain was sequenced for a study of blood T cells in healthy people across ages. Total RNA was extracted at no less than 5.5 micrograms per sample. A second PCR, run for roughly 6 to 11 cycles, used a sample-barcoded 5' primer plus a J-beta primer mix. MiXCR, run by TCRdb on the 5' RACE reads, gives a single entry per CDR3 protein. Among about 2 million distinct CDR3 sequences listed, about 50% were seen once. The V gene's germline CDR1 is SGHNT and CDR2 YYREEE (reference sequence). V trimming: 0 bases; J trimming: 1 base; junction bases outside the gene matches: 6. The CDR3 spans 17 residues.

Sequencing used blood. The clonotype originates from a middle-aged woman in good health. The gene calls are TRBV5-4 and TRBJ2-5; 10 positions agree with TRBD2. The CDR3 nucleotides read TGTGCCAGCAGCTTGGGTCTAGCGGGGGTCACCCAAGAGACCCAGTACTTC. This gives the protein CASSLGLAGVTQETQYF.